This T cell receptor beta chain was recovered during a study of regulatory and conventional T cells in RAG deficiency (dated by TCRdb to 2015 to 2018). About the investigation overall: High-throughput TCR beta sequencing was used to compare the diversity and composition of the Treg, conventional CD4+ and CD8+ T cell repertoires of RAG-deficient patients with those of healthy controls. Overall study outcomes, separate from this receptor: In Omenn syndrome and CID/AS patients compared with controls, around 100-fold fewer unique TCR beta sequences were detected from Treg cells, versus around 10-fold fewer for other subsets. The CD25-high CD127-low cells sorted from Omenn syndrome patients may be peripherally activated cells rather than true Treg cells. All patient T-cell subsets had shorter CDR3 lengths; Omenn syndrome patients showed >80% Treg-Tconv repertoire overlap at nucleotide and amino acid level. For some subjects, some T-cell subset analyses were not performed. Compared with control T-cell subpopulations, the RAG-deficient patients had markedly lower Shannon entropy and higher Simpson indices.

The CDR3 measures 14 amino acids from cysteine to phenylalanine. The CDR3 DNA has 42 bases and is translated from base 1. The germline V gene (reference sequence) gives CDR1 as LNHDA and CDR2 as SQIVND. V was cut back by 8 bases and J by 5 bases, leaving a gap of 19 bases between them. Conventional CD4+ T cells were purified from blood as CD25-low CD127-high cells before genomic DNA extraction. Roughly eight healthy control donors were used as the comparison group for repertoire analyses. The protocol used for the library was the immunoSEQ multiplex PCR assay. Rearranged TCR beta chain products were amplified from the genomic DNA of sorted T-cell subsets and were then sequenced. Per the source publication's procedure: Repertoire diversity of productive TCR beta rearrangements was quantified using Shannon entropy and Simpson indices. To assess clonal expansion, the frequencies of the 100 most abundant productive TCR beta clonotypes were added up as a share of total reads. The TRB repertoires were scored with a self-reactivity index that is based on amino acid usage at CDR3beta positions 6 and 7. Repertoire analyses used two-way ANOVA; flow cytometric analyses used Student t or Mann-Whitney tests. TCRdb mirrors the immuneACCESS table, restricted to in-frame sequences. Some clones are absent from its copies; in checked studies, under half trace to an unresolved V gene, and the reason for the others is unknown. D and trimming come from the DNA, and the V and J calls and clone size come from that table. For this sample the table gives approximately 48,000 clones, of which approximately 90% were detected only once. Approximately 0.51% of the sample rests with the top ten.

This clone was observed a handful of times. This clone's antigen is unknown. Base qualities are not at hand, and no much larger clone is one base apart. These data also featured in a second study, about regulatory T cells. The second publication reports: The multiplex PCR relied on 52 forward TRBV primers and 13 reverse TRBJ primers, and amplification bias was corrected through assay-based and computational methods. In patients, repertoires had restricted unique TRB V-J pairs and skewed V and J gene usage, with regulatory T cells showing the most marked changes. T-cell receptor beta repertoires of sorted regulatory, conventional CD4+ and CD8+ T cells were compared between CD3G-deficient patients and healthy controls. Ficoll density separation was used to isolate peripheral blood mononuclear cells. Within the immunoSEQ assay, multiplex PCR amplified rearranged TRB loci from genomic DNA. TRB amplicons were sequenced using an Illumina HiSeq platform. Raw sequences were error-filtered and aligned to reference gene sequences by custom algorithms and were subsequently analyzed with the immunoSEQ online tools. Productive and nonproductive TRB rearrangement frequencies were evaluated among both unique and total sequences. Prism software was used to run t tests, Mann-Whitney tests or two-way ANOVA for comparisons between groups.

The chain was built from TRBV19 and TRBJ2-7, with TRBD1 as a weak D call on 6 bases. The sample consisted of CD4+ effector T cells sorted from blood. The receptor comes from a human donor in good health. Here is the DNA: TGTGCCAGTGGATTACAGGGCGTGTTGGACGAGCAGTACTTC. Its protein product is CASGLQGVLDEQYF.